These 10 T cell receptor beta chains were all obtained from the same sample, sequenced in a study of spatial heterogeneity in lung cancer. Time point indicated: sample taken at primary tumor resection. The input material, whole RNA from tumor, nontumor lung or frozen PBMC, was sequenced unsorted. TCRdb re-derived calls from the 5' RACE reads in MiXCR, one entry per CDR3 protein. The sample lists more than 6,500 distinct CDR3 sequences; around 8.6% were seen once. The source was PBMCs, collected at surgery. The receptors were sampled from a male donor with early-stage non-small cell lung cancer.

At least ten counts were recorded for this clonotype. This beta chain lies outside the target of a library built for alpha chains; its clone size means little. The chain links TRBV29-1 to TRBJ2-7, with a weak D call TRBD2 (6 bases). CDR1 SQVTM and CDR2 ANQGSEA come from the germline V gene. V lost 1 base to trimming and J lost 6 bases, with 22 bases between them. The CDR3 is made up of 16 amino acids. The CDR3 nucleotides are TGCAGCGTTGAAGTGGTCCAATGGGGGGAGGTTCGCGAGCAGTACTTC. Encoded protein: CSVEVVQWGEVREQYF.

This clonotype was detected many times. This beta chain appears as a stray read in a library generated for alpha chains; its size is not informative. J is TRBJ2-7 and V is TRBV12-3 or TRBV12-4, with 8 positions matching TRBD1. This CDR3 comprises 16 residues. With 5 bases clipped from V and 6 bases from J, the junction kept 15 bases outside the gene matches. In DNA form, the CDR3 reads TGTGCCAGCAGTCCCATCGACTGGACAGGGCCACGCGAGCAGTACTTC. This sequence encodes CASSPIDWTGPREQYF.

This clonotype was recorded at least ten times. Being off target in a library aimed at alpha chains, this beta chain has a size of little meaning. The CDR3 DNA reads as TGTGCCAGCAGTCCCGGGACTAGCGGAGGCGATGAGCAGTTCTTC. It yields the protein CASSPGTSGGDEQFF. The rearrangement uses TRBV27 and TRBJ2-1, with 11 bases identical to TRBD2. The CDR3 has 15 residues. With 5 bases clipped from V and 8 bases from J, the junction kept 8 bases outside the gene matches. Germline CDR1 MNHEY, CDR2 SMNVEV (reference sequence).

There are many counts of this clonotype. As an off-target read in a library built for alpha chains, this beta chain has a frequency of little significance. CDR3 sequence: CASSNWDFTDTQYF. The CDR3 DNA reads TGTGCCAGCAGCAACTGGGACTTCACAGATACGCAGTATTTT. This chain joins TRBV9 and TRBJ2-3, with D possibly matching TRBD2 (6 bases). V lost 4 bases to trimming and J lost 2 bases, with 11 bases between them. The CDR3 loop spans 14 amino acids. From germline, CDR1 is SGDLS and CDR2 YYNGEE. The full variable domain, completed using reference TRBV9 and TRBJ2-3, is DSGVTQTPKHLITATGQRVTLRCSPRSGDLSVYWYQQSLDQGLQFLIQYYNGEERAKGNILERFSAQQFPDLHSELNLSSLELGDSALYFCASSNWDFTDTQYFGPGTRLTVL.

This clonotype was detected many times. This beta chain is off target for a library built for alpha chains, so its abundance means little. V and J are TRBV29-1 and TRBJ1-2; 10 nucleotides align to TRBD1. V lost 8 bases, J lost 3 bases, and 9 bases stayed unmatched. This CDR3 has 14 amino acids. Germline-derived CDR1 and CDR2 are SQVTM and ANQGSEA. In DNA form, the CDR3 reads TGCAGCACGACAGGGGGCGGAACGGACTATGGCTACACCTTC. Protein: CSTTGGGTDYGYTF.

This clonotype is categorized as medium-sized. The library was built for alpha chains, so this beta chain is an off-target read and its size means little. The chain uses TRBV4-3 and TRBJ1-6, with a tentative D call TRBD1 (6 bases). This CDR3 spans 16 amino acids. From germline, CDR1 is LGHNA and CDR2 YSLEER. V lost 0 bases and J lost 5, with 11 bases in between. DNA of the CDR3: TGCGCCAGCAGCCAAGATATAGGGGGGAATAATTCACCCCTCCACTTT. Amino acids: CASSQDIGGNNSPLHF.

This clonotype was picked up many times. Little can be read into the size of this beta chain, an off-target read in a library designed for alpha chains. The chain uses TRBV30 and TRBJ1-6; D call uncertain. The CDR3 spans 21 residues. Germline V gene sequence: CDR1 GTSNPN, CDR2 SVGIG (reference sequence). Deletions cut 0 bases from V and 9 bases from J, with 33 bases between. The CDR3 reads CAWSVETLVGPPTGGSSPLHF. As DNA, the CDR3 is TGTGCCTGGAGTGTCGAGACTCTGGTCGGCCCCCCCACCGGAGGTAGTTCACCCCTCCACTTT.

Ten or more counts support this clonotype. Being off target in a library aimed at alpha chains, this beta chain has a size of little meaning. V usage is TRBV7-2 and J usage is TRBJ1-5; no reliable D call. The CDR3 is 15 residues long. The V end lost 3 bases, the J end lost 0 bases, and 9 bases lay between the germline ends. Germline CDR1 reads SGHTA; CDR2 reads FQGNSA. The CDR3 sequence is CASSFLGDSNQPQHF. The CDR3 DNA sequence: TGTGCCAGCAGCTTTCTGGGAGATAGCAATCAGCCCCAGCATTTT. The full variable domain, completed using reference TRBV7-2 and TRBJ1-5, is GAGVSQSPSNKVTEKGKDVELRCDPISGHTALYWYRQSLGQGLEFLIYFQGNSAPDKSGLPSDRFSAERTGGSVSTLTIQRTQQEDSAVYLCASSFLGDSNQPQHFGDGTRLSIL.

This clonotype was detected many times. Because this beta chain is a stray read in a library intended to capture alpha chains, its abundance should not be given much weight. The V and J genes are TRBV7-2 and TRBJ2-3; the match to TRBD2 covers 10 bases. CDR1 is SGHTA and CDR2 is FQGNSA in the germline V gene. J gave up 2 bases and V 1 base, and 6 bases lay outside the gene matches. The CDR3 loop spans 17 amino acids. This CDR3 is CASSLVLAGGPTDTQYF. As DNA, the CDR3 is TGTGCCAGCAGCTTAGTTTTAGCGGGAGGCCCCACAGATACGCAGTATTTT.

The table lists this clonotype with many counts. This beta chain is off target for a library built for alpha chains, so its abundance means little. CDR3 sequence (DNA): TGTGCCAGCAGCTTAGCAGGGGGTGATCACTACGAGCAGTACTTC. Translation: CASSLAGGDHYEQYF. This chain uses TRBV7-3 with TRBJ2-7; 7 bases match TRBD1. This CDR3 region has 15 residues. J was trimmed by 3 bases and V by 2 bases; bases with no gene match: 7. CDR1 SGHTA and CDR2 FQGTGA come from the germline V gene.